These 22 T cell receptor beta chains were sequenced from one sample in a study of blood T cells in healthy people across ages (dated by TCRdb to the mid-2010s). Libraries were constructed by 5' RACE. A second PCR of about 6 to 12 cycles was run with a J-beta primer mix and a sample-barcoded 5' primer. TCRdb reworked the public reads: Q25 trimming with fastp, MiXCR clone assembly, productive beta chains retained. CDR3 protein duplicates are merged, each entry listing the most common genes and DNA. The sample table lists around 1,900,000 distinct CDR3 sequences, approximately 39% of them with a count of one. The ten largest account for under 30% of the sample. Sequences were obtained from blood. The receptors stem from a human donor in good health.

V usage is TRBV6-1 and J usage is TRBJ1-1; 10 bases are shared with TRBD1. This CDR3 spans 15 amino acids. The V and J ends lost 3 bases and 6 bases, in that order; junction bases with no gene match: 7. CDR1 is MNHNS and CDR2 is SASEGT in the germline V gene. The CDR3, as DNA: TGTGCCAGCAGTGAGGGACAGGGGACCGGGGCTGAAGCTTTCTTT. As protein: CASSEGQGTGAEAFF.

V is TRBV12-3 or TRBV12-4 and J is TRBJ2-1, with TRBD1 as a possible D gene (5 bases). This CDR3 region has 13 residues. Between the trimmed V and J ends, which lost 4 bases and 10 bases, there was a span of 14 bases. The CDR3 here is CASSYGHPQEQFF. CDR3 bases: TGTGCCAGCAGTTACGGACACCCCCAGGAGCAGTTCTTC.

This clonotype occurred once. This CDR3 is CASSWTVLYGYTF. The DNA for the CDR3 is TGTGCCAGCTCCTGGACAGTTCTCTATGGCTACACCTTC. The gene calls are TRBV6-1 and TRBJ1-2, with a weak D call TRBD1 (6 bases). The germline V gene encodes CDR1 MNHNS and CDR2 SASEGT. This CDR3 is 13 amino acids long. Trimming took off 8 bases at V and 4 bases at J, with 14 bases between the two ends.

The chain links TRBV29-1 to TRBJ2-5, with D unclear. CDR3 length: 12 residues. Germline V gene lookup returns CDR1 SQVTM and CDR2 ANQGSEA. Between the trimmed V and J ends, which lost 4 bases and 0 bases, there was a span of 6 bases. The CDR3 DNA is TGCAGCGTTGGGACCCACCAAGAGACCCAGTACTTC. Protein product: CSVGTHQETQYF. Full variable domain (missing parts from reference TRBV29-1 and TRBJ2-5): SAVISQKPSRDICQRGTSLTIQCQVDSQVTMMFWYRQQPGQSLTLIATANQGSEATYESGFVIDKFPISRPNLTFSTLTVSNMSPEDSSIYLCSVGTHQETQYFGPGTRLLVL.

The CDR3 here is CAITLAGNYNEQFF. The CDR3 bases are TGTGCCATCACCTTAGCGGGGAACTACAATGAGCAGTTCTTC. The chain has TRBV10-3 and TRBJ2-1; 8 bases are a match to TRBD2. The trim removed 7 bases at V and 3 bases at J, leaving 5 bases unmatched. Germline-derived CDR1 and CDR2 are ENHRY and SYGVKD. The CDR3 is made up of 14 amino acids.

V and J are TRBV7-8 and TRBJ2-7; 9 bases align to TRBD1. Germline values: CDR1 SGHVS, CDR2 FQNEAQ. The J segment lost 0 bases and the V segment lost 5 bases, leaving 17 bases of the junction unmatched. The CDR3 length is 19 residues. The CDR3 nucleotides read TGTGCCAGCAGCACGCCTACCGGGACAGGGACCCTGAGCTCCTACGAGCAGTACTTC. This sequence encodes CASSTPTGTGTLSSYEQYF.

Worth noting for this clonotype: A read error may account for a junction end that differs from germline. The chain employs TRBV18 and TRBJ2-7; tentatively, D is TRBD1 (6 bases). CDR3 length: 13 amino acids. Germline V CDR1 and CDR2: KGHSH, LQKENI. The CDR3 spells CASSPGHYYGQYF. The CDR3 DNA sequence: TGTGCCAGCTCACCGGGACATTACTACGGGCAGTACTTC.

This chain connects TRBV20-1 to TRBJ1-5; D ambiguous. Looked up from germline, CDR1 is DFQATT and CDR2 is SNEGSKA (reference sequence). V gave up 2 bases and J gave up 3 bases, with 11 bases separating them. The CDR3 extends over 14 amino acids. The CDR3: CSARKNLDNQPQHF. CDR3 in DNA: TGCAGTGCTAGAAAGAACCTAGACAATCAGCCCCAGCATTTT.

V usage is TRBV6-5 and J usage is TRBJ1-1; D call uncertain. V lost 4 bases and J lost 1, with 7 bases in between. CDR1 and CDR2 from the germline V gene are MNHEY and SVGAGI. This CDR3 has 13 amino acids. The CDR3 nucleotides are TGTGCCAGCAGTTGGCAGCGGAACACTGAAGCTTTCTTT. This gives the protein CASSWQRNTEAFF.

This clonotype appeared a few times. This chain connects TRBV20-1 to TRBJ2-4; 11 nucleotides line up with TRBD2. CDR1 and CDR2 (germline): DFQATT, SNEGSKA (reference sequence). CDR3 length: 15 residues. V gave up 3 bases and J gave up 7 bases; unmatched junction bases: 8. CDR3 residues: CSASGLAGGRNIQYF. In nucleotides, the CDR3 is TGCAGTGCTAGTGGGTTAGCGGGGGGGAGGAACATTCAGTACTTC.

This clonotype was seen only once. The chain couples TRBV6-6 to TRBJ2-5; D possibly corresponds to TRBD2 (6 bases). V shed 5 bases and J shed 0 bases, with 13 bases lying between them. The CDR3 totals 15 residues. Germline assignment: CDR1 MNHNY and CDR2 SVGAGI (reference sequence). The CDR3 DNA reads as TGTGCCAGCAGTCCATCTGGGGAGGACCAAGAGACCCAGTACTTC. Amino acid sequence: CASSPSGEDQETQYF.

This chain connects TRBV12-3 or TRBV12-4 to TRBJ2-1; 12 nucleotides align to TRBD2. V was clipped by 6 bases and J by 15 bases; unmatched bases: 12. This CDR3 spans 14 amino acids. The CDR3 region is CASSLTSGGQSGFF. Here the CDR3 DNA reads TGTGCCAGCAGCTTGACTAGCGGGGGACAATCGGGGTTCTTC.

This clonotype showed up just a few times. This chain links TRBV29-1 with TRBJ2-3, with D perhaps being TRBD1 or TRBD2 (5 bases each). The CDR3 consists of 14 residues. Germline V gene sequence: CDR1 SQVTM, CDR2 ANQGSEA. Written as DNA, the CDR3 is TGCACCTACGAGACCGGGACGGACACAGATACGCAGTATTTT. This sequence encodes CTYETGTDTDTQYF.

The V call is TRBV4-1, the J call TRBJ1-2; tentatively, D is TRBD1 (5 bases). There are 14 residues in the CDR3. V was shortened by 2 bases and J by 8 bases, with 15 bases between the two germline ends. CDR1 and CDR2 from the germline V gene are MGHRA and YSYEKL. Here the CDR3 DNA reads TGCGCCAGCAGCCAATATGGGGGAGTGGAAGGCTACACCTTC. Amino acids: CASSQYGGVEGYTF.

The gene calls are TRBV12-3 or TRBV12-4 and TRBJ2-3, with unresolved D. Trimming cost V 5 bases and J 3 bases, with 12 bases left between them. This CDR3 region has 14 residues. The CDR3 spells CASSPGRVTDTQYF. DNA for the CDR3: TGTGCCAGCAGTCCCGGTAGGGTAACAGATACGCAGTATTTT.

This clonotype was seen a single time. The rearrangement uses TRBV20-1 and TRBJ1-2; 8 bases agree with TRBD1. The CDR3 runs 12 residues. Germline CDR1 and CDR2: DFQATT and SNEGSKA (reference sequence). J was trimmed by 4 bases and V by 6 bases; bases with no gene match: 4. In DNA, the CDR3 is TGCAGTGCCCAGGACAGGGTCTATGGCTACACCTTC. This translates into CSAQDRVYGYTF.

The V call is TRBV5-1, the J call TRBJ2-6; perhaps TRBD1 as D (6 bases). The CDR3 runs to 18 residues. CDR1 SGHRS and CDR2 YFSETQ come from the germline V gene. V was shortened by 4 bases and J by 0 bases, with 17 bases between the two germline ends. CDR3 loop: CASSNRQGIHSGANVLTF. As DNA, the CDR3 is TGCGCCAGCAGCAATCGTCAGGGGATTCACTCTGGGGCCAACGTCCTGACTTTC. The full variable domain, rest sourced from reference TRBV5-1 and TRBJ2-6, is KAGVTQTPRYLIKTRGQQVTLSCSPISGHRSVSWYQQTPGQGLQFLFEYFSETQRNKGNFPGRFSGRQFSNSRSEMNVSTLELGDSALYLCASSNRQGIHSGANVLTFGAGSRLTVL.

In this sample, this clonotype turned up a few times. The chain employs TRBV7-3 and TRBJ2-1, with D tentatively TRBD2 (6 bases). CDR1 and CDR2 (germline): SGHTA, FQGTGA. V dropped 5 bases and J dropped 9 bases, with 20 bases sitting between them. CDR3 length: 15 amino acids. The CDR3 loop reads CASSPGAAGPSEQFF. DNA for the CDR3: TGTGCCAGCAGCCCCGGTGCGGCGGGGCCGTCTGAGCAGTTCTTC.

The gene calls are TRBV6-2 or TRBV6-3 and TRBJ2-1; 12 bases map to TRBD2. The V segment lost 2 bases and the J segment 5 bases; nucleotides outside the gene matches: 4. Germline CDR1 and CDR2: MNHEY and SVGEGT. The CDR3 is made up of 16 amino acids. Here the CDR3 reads CASSYLAGGPHNEQFF. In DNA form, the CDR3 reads TGTGCCAGCAGTTACCTAGCGGGGGGGCCCCACAATGAGCAGTTCTTC.

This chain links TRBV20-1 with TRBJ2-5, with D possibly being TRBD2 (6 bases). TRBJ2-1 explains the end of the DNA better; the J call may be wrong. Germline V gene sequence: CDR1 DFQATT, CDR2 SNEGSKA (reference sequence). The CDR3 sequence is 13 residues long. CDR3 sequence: CSADAGTQETQFF. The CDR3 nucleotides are TGCAGTGCTGATGCGGGGACCCAAGAGACCCAGTTCTTC.

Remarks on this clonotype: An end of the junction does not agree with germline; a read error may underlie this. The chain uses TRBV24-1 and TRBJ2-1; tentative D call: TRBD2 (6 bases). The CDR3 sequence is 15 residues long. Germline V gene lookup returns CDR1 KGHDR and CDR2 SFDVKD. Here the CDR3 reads CATSDTGDSHNEQFF. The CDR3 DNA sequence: TGTGCCACCAGTGATACCGGGGACTCCCACAATGAGCAGTTCTTC.

Here the CDR3 DNA reads TGTGCCAGCAGCCCCGAGACGGGGAGTAGTGTTGAAAAACTGTTTTTT. Amino acids: CASSPETGSSVEKLFF. This sequence joins TRBV7-2 and TRBJ1-4, with D hard to call. V lost 5 bases and J 7 bases, leaving 20 bases between the germline ends. Germline-derived CDR1 and CDR2 are SGHTA and FQGNSA. CDR3 length equals 16 residues.